These 5 T cell receptor beta chains were all obtained from the same sample, sequenced in a study of T cell responses to AZD1222 COVID-19 vaccine. The method was immunoSEQ multiplex PCR; TCRdb's version includes in-frame clones alone and lacks a portion of them. Here the sample spans some 120,000 clones, 93% being singletons. Material: peripheral blood, obtained on day 0 of AZD1222 vaccination. The receptors derive from an adult in good health.

The V and J genes are TRBV27 and TRBJ1-1; no clear D. V was shortened by 6 bases and J by 1 base, with 9 bases between the two germline ends. Germline values: CDR1 MNHEY, CDR2 SMNVEV (reference sequence). The CDR3 is made up of 13 amino acids. Here the CDR3 DNA reads TGTGCCAGCAGACGGGGTGGGAACACTGAAGCTTTCTTT. Amino acid sequence: CASRRGGNTEAFF.

This clone was counted a few times. J is TRBJ1-2 and V is TRBV7-9; D is unresolved. The CDR3 has 12 residues. The V gene lost 1 base and the J gene lost 4 bases, with 4 bases spanning the gap. The germline V gene encodes CDR1 SEHNR and CDR2 FQNEAQ (reference sequence). The CDR3 sequence is CASSLEGYGYTF. The CDR3 coding sequence is TGTGCCAGCAGCTTAGAGGGCTATGGCTACACCTTC.

Worth noting for this clone: Other DNA sequences in the sample encode the same CDR3. The chain links TRBV7-9 to TRBJ1-3; D is unclear. CDR3 length: 15 residues. Trimming stripped 1 base from V and 0 bases from J, with 7 bases between. CDR1 is SEHNR and CDR2 is FQNEAQ in the germline V gene (reference sequence). DNA for the CDR3: TGTGCCAGCAGCTTAGTGTTAGGCTCTGGAAACACCATATATTTT. It codes for CASSLVLGSGNTIYF.

This chain links TRBV7-9 with TRBJ1-3, with D hard to call. V lost 5 bases and J lost 0, with 5 bases in between. Germline V gene data show CDR1 as SEHNR and CDR2 as FQNEAQ (reference sequence). This CDR3 has 13 amino acids. The DNA for the CDR3 is TGTGCCAGCAGCCATCCCTCTGGAAACACCATATATTTT. Its protein product is CASSHPSGNTIYF.

This clone was seen just once. The V and J genes are TRBV6-1 and TRBJ1-2; possibly TRBD1 for D (5 bases). The V end lost 4 bases, the J end lost 6 bases, and 24 bases lay between the germline ends. The germline gives CDR1 MNHNS, CDR2 SASEGT. The CDR3 loop spans 17 amino acids. The CDR3 coding sequence is TGTGCCAGCAGTGGCCCCGGACCGCGAAGGGGTCCGAATGGCTACACCTTC. This gives the protein CASSGPGPRRGPNGYTF.